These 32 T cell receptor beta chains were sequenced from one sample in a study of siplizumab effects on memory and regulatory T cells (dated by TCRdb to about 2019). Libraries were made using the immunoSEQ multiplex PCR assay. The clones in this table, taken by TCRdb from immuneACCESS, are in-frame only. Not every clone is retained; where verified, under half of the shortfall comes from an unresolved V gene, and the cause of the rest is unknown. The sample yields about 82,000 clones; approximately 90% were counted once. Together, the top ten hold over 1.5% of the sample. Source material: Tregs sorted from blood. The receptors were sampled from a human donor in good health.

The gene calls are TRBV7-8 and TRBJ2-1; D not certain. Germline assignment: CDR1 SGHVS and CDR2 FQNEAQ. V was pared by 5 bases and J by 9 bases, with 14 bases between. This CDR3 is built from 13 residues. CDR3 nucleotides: TGTGCCAGCAGCCTATCCCCCACAAGTGAGCAGTTCTTC. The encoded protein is CASSLSPTSEQFF.

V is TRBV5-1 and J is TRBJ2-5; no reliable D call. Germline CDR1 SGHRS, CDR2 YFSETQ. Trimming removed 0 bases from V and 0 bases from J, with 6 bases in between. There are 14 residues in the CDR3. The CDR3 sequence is CASSLGPNQETQYF. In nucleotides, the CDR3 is TGCGCCAGCAGCTTGGGCCCCAACCAAGAGACCCAGTACTTC.

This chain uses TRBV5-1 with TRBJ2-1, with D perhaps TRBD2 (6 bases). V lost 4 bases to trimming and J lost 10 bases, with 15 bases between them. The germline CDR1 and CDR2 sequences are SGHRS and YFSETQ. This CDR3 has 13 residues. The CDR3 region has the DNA TGCGCCAGCAGCGGGAGGTTGGGTAACGAGCAGTTCTTC. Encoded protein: CASSGRLGNEQFF.

The CDR3 region is CASSYGLAGEQETQYF. The CDR3 DNA sequence: TGTGCCAGCAGTTACGGGCTAGCGGGGGAGCAAGAGACCCAGTACTTC. The chain uses TRBV6-6 and TRBJ2-5; 10 nucleotides line up with TRBD2. The ends lost 2 bases at V and 2 bases at J; junction bases unmatched: 5. Germline V gene data show CDR1 as MNHNY and CDR2 as SVGAGI (reference sequence). CDR3 length: 16 amino acids.

The DNA for the CDR3 is TGTGCCAGCAGCCCCGGTGGGACCGGGGAGCTGTTTTTT. Residues: CASSPGGTGELFF. The chain couples TRBV13 to TRBJ2-2; no clear D. The CDR3 covers 13 residues. Looked up from germline, CDR1 is PRHDT and CDR2 is FYEKMQ (reference sequence). V was shortened by 5 bases and J by 5 bases, with 9 bases between the two germline ends.

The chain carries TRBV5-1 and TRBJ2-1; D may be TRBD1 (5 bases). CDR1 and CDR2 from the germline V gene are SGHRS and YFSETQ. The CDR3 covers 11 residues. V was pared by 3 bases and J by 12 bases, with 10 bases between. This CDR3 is CASSSSQGQFF. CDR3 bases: TGCGCCAGCAGCTCCAGTCAGGGGCAGTTCTTC.

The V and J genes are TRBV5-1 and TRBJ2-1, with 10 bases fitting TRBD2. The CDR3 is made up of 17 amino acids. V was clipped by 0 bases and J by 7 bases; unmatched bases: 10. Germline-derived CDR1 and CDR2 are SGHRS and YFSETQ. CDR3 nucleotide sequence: TGCGCCAGCAGCTTGGTGGGGCGACTAGCGGGTGAGAATGAGCAGTTCTTC. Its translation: CASSLVGRLAGENEQFF.

In DNA form, the CDR3 reads TGCGCCACGACCCCCAGGCCGACTAGCGCTTCCTACAATGAGCAGTTCTTC. Protein product: CATTPRPTSASYNEQFF. The chain employs TRBV5-1 and TRBJ2-1; 8 bases match TRBD2. V dropped 9 bases and J dropped 1; count of bases not matched to a gene: 15. This CDR3 region has 17 residues. Germline CDR1 reads SGHRS; CDR2 reads YFSETQ.

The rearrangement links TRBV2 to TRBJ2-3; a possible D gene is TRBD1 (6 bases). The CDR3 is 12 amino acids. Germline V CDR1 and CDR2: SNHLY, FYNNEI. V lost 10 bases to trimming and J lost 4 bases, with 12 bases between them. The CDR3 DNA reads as TGTGCCATTCAGGGGCGTTCAGATACGCAGTATTTT. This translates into CAIQGRSDTQYF.

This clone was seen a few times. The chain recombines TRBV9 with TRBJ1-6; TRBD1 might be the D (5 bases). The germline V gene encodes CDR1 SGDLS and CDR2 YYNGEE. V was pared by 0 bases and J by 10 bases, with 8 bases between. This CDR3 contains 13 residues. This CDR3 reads CASSVDQGSPLHF. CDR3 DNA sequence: TGTGCCAGCAGCGTAGATCAGGGCTCACCCCTCCACTTT.

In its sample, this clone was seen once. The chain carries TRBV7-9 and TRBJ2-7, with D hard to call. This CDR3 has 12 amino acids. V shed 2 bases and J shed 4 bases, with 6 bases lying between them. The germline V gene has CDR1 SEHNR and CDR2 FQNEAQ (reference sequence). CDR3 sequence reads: CASSLRLYEQYF. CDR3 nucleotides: TGTGCCAGCAGCTTACGACTGTACGAGCAGTACTTC.

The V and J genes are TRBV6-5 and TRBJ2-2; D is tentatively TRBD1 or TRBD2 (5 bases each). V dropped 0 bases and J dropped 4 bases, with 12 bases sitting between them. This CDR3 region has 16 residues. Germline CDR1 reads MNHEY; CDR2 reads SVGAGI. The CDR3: CASSYSWGSGTGELFF. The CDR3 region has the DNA TGTGCCAGCAGTTACTCATGGGGGTCCGGCACCGGGGAGCTGTTTTTT.

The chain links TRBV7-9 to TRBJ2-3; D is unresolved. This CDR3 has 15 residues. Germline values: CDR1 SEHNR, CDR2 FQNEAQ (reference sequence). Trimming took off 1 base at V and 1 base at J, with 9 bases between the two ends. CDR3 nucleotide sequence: TGTGCCAGCAGCTTAGTCTTGGGTGGCACAGATACGCAGTATTTT. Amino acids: CASSLVLGGTDTQYF.

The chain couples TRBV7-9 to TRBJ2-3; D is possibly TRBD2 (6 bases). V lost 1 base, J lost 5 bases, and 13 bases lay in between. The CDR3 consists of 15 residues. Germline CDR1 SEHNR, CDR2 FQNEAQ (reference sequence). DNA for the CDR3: TGTGCCAGCAGCTTAGGGGACTTCGATGGAGATACGCAGTATTTT. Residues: CASSLGDFDGDTQYF. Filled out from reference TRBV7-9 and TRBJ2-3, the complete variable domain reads DTGVSQNPRHKITKRGQNVTFRCDPISEHNRLYWYRQTLGQGPEFLTYFQNEAQLEKSRLLSDRFSAERPKGSFSTLEIQRTEQGDSAMYLCASSLGDFDGDTQYFGPGTRLTVL.

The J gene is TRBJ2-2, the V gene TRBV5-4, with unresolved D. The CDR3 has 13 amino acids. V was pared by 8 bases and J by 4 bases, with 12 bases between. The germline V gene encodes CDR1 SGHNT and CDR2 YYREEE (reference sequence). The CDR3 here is CASPRPGTGELFF. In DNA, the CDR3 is TGTGCCAGTCCTCGGCCCGGCACCGGGGAGCTGTTTTTT.

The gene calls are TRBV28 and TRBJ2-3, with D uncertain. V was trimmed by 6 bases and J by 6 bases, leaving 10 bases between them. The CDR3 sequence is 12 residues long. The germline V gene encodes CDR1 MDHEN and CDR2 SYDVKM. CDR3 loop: CASSQRTDTQYF. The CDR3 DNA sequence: TGTGCCAGCAGCCAAAGGACCGATACGCAGTATTTT. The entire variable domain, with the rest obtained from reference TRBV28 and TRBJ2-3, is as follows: DVKVTQSSRYLVKRTGEKVFLECVQDMDHENMFWYRQDPGLGLRLIYFSYDVKMKEKGDIPEGYSVSREKKERFSLILESASTNQTSMYLCASSQRTDTQYFGPGTRLTVL.

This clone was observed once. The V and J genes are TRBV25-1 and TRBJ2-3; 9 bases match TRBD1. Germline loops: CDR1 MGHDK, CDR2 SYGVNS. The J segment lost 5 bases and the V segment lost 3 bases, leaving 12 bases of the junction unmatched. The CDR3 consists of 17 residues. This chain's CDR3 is CASSDRAGQGLGDTQYF. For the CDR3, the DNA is TGTGCCAGCAGTGACCGAGCGGGACAGGGCTTGGGAGATACGCAGTATTTT.

CDR3: CASTTPGGNTGELFF. CDR3 bases: TGCGCCAGCACCACACCGGGGGGAAACACCGGGGAGCTGTTTTTT. V is TRBV4-1 and J is TRBJ2-2, with TRBD2 identical over 7 bases. From germline, CDR1 is MGHRA and CDR2 YSYEKL. The CDR3 is made up of 15 amino acids. Trimming removed 7 bases from V and 2 bases from J; junction bases left unmatched: 7.

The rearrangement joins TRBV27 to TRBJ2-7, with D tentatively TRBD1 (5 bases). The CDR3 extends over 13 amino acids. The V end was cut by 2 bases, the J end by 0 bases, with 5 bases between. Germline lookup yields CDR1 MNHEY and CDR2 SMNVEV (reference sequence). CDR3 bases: TGTGCCAGCAGTTTAGGACACTCCTACGAGCAGTACTTC. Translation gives CASSLGHSYEQYF.

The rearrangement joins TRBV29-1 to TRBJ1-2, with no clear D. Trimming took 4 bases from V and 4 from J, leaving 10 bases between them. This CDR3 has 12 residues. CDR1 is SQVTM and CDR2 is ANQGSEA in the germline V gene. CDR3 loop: CSVVRTSYGYTF. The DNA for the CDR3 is TGCAGCGTTGTGCGCACCTCCTATGGCTACACCTTC.

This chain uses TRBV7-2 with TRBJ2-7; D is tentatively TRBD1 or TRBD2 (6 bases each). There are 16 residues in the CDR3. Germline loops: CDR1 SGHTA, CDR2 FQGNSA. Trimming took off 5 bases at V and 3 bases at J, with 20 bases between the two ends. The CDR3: CASSPGSGGLHYEQYF. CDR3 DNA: TGTGCCAGCAGCCCGGGGAGTGGGGGGCTACACTACGAGCAGTACTTC. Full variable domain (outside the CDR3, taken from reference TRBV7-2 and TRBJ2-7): GAGVSQSPSNKVTEKGKDVELRCDPISGHTALYWYRQSLGQGLEFLIYFQGNSAPDKSGLPSDRFSAERTGGSVSTLTIQRTQQEDSAVYLCASSPGSGGLHYEQYFGPGTRLTVT.

In nucleotides, the CDR3 is TGTGCCAGCAGGACGGCGGGGGGTAGCACCGGGGAGCTGTTTTTT. Its translation is CASRTAGGSTGELFF. The V gene is TRBV2, the J gene TRBJ2-2; TRBD2 matches at 8 bases. The CDR3 totals 15 residues. V lost 6 bases and J lost 4; bases outside the gene matches: 7. The germline CDR1 and CDR2 sequences are SNHLY and FYNNEI.

The CDR3 protein is CASSLYQGYTF. CDR3 nucleotide sequence: TGTGCCAGCAGCTTGTATCAGGGCTACACCTTC. The V and J genes are TRBV5-6 and TRBJ1-2; D is undetermined. The ends were cut back, 1 base at V and 8 bases at J, with 6 bases in the middle. Germline CDR1 SGHDT, CDR2 YYEEEE. This CDR3 is 11 amino acids long.

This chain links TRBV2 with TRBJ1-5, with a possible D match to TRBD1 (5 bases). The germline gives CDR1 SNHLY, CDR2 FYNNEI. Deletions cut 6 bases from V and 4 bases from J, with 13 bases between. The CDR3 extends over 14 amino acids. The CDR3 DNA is TGTGCCAGCAGCCTCAGAGGGGTTAATCAGCCCCAGCATTTT. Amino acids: CASSLRGVNQPQHF.

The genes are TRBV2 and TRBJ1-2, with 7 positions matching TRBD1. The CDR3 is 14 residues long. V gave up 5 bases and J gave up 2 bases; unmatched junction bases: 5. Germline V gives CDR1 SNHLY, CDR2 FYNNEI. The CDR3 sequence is CASSLIQGNYGYTF. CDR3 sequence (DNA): TGTGCCAGCAGTCTTATACAGGGGAACTATGGCTACACCTTC.

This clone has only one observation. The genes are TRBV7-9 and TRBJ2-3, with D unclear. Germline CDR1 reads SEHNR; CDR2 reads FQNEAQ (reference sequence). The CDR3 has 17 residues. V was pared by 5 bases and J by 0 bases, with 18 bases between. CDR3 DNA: TGTGCCAGCAGCCGGGTCGGCGTATTAACTAGCACAGATACGCAGTATTTT. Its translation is CASSRVGVLTSTDTQYF.

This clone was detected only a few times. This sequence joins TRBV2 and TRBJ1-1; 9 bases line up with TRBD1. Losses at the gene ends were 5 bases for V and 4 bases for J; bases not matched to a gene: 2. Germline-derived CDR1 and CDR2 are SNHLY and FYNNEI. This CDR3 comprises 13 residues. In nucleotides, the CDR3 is TGTGCCAGCAGTTCGACAGGGGGCACTGAAGCTTTCTTT. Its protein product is CASSSTGGTEAFF.

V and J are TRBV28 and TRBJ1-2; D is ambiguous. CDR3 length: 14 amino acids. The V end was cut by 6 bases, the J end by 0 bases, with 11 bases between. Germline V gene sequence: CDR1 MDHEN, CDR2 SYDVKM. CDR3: CASRLPGTNYGYTF. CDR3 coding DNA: TGTGCCAGCAGACTCCCGGGCACTAACTATGGCTACACCTTC.

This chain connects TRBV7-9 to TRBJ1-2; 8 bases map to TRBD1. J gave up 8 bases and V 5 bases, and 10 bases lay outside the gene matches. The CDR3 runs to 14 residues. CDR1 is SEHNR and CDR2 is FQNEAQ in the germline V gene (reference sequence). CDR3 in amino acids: CASSGQGAVWGYTF. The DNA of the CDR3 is TGTGCCAGCAGCGGGCAGGGGGCTGTCTGGGGCTACACCTTC. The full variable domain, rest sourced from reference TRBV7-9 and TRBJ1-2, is DTGVSQNPRHKITKRGQNVTFRCDPISEHNRLYWYRQTLGQGPEFLTYFQNEAQLEKSRLLSDRFSAERPKGSFSTLEIQRTEQGDSAMYLCASSGQGAVWGYTFGSGTRLTVV.

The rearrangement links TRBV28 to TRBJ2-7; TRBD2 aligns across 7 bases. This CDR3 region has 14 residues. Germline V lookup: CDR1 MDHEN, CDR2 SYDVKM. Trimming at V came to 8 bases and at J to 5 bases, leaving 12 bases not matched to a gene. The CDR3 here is CASGGGQGRNEQYF. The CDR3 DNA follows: TGTGCCAGCGGGGGGGGTCAAGGACGGAACGAGCAGTACTTC. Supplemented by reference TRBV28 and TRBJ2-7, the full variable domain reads DVKVTQSSRYLVKRTGEKVFLECVQDMDHENMFWYRQDPGLGLRLIYFSYDVKMKEKGDIPEGYSVSREKKERFSLILESASTNQTSMYLCASGGGQGRNEQYFGPGTRLTVT.

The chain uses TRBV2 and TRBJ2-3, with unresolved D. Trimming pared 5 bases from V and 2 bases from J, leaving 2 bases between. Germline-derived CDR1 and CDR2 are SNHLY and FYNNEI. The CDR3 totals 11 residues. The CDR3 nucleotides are TGTGCCAGCAGTAACACAGATACGCAGTATTTT. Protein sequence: CASSNTDTQYF. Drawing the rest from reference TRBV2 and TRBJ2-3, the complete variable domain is EPEVTQTPSHQVTQMGQEVILRCVPISNHLYFYWYRQILGQKVEFLVSFYNNEISEKSEIFDDQFSVERPDGSNFTLKIRSTKLEDSAMYFCASSNTDTQYFGPGTRLTVL.

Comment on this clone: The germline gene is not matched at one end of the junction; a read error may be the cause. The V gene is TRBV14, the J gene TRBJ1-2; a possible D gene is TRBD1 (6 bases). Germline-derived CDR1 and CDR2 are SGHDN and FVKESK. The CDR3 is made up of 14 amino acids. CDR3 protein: CASSKDRWRRGYTF. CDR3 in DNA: TGTGCCAGCAGCAAAGACAGGTGGAGGAGAGGCTACACCTTC.